This TCR beta chain appears in the sequencing data of a study of T cell responses to AZD1222 COVID-19 vaccine. Findings and caveats of the study: Close to half of all spike-specific TCRs reportedly target regions of the variants that are unmutated.

Sequencing used immunoSEQ multiplex PCR; TCRdb keeps in-frame clones, though not all of them. The sample consists of about 92,000 clones, 80% to 90% of them appearing once. Trimming removed 2 bases from V and 12 bases from J; junction bases left unmatched: 5. This CDR3 has 11 residues. Germline CDR1 GTSNPN, CDR2 SVGIG (reference sequence). A remark on this clone: Its specificity is unknown.

The chain recombines TRBV30 with TRBJ2-3, with 7 bases matching TRBD2. Sequencing used peripheral blood, obtained on day 0 of MenACWY control vaccination. This TCR derives from an adult in good health. The CDR3 nucleotides read TGTGCCTGGAGTCCGGCTAGCGGCCAGTATTTT. Protein sequence: CAWSPASGQYF.